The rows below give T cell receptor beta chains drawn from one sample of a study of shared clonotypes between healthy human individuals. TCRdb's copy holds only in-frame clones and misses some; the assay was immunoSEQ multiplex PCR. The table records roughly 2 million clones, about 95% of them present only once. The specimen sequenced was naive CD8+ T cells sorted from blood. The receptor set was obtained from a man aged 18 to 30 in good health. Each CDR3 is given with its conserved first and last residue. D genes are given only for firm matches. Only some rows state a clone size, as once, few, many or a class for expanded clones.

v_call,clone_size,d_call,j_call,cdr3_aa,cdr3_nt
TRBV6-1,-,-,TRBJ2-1,CASSDSPTVIRADEQFF,TGTGCCAGCAGTGATTCCCCCACGGTTATCAGAGCCGATGAGCAGTTCTTC
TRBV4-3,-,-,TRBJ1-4,CASSPGREATDEKLFF,TGCGCCAGCAGCCCAGGTCGTGAAGCTACGGATGAAAAACTGTTTTTT
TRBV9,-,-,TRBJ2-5,CASSPGTLQETQYF,TGTGCCAGCAGCCCCGGGACTTTACAAGAGACCCAGTACTTC
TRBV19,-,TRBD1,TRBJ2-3,CASSIVGGRGPTDTQYF,TGTGCCAGTAGTATAGTAGGAGGCAGGGGGCCTACAGATACGCAGTATTTT
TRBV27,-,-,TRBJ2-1,CASSLLGEADNEQFF,TGTGCCAGCAGCCTCCTTGGGGAGGCGGACAATGAGCAGTTCTTC
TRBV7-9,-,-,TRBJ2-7,CASSWGGGPYEQYF,TGTGCCAGCAGTTGGGGTGGGGGTCCTTACGAGCAGTACTTC
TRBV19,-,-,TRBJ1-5,CASSIGGLNQPQHF,TGTGCCAGTAGTATAGGGGGGCTGAATCAGCCCCAGCATTTT
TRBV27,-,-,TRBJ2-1,CASSSLISANNEQFF,TGTGCCAGCAGTTCACTCATTAGTGCGAACAATGAGCAGTTCTTC
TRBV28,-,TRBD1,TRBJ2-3,CASSPRTGGVDTQYF,TGTGCCAGCAGCCCCCGGACAGGGGGCGTAGATACGCAGTATTTT
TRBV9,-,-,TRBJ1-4,CASSPYGTPALFF,TGTGCCAGCAGCCCCTATGGGACCCCCGCACTGTTTTTT
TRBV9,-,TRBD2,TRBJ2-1,CASSVGLAGWEQFF,TGTGCCAGCAGCGTAGGCCTAGCGGGGTGGGAGCAGTTCTTC
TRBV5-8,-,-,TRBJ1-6,CASSSESWDNSPLHF,TGTGCCAGCAGCTCGGAGAGCTGGGATAATTCACCCCTCCACTTT
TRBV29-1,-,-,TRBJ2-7,CSVGPSSYEQYF,TGCAGCGTTGGTCCGAGCTCCTACGAGCAGTACTTC
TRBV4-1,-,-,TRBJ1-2,CASSHEQGGYGYTF,TGCGCCAGCAGCCACGAACAGGGAGGGTATGGCTACACCTTC
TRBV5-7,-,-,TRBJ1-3,CASSHMGDPPTSGNTIYF,TGTGCCAGCAGCCACATGGGCGACCCTCCAACCTCTGGAAACACCATATATTTT
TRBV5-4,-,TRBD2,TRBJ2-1,CASFGGERGGNEQFF,TGTGCCAGCTTCGGTGGCGAGCGGGGGGGCAATGAGCAGTTCTTC
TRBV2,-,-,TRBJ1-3,CASSDPRAGPDTIYF,TGTGCCAGCAGTGATCCCAGGGCCGGTCCGGACACCATATATTTT
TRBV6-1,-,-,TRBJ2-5,CASSARGHQETQYF,TGTGCCAGCAGCGCCCGGGGACATCAAGAGACCCAGTACTTC
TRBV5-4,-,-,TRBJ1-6,CASSPGFLNSPLHF,TGTGCCAGCAGCCCAGGGTTCTTGAATTCACCCCTCCACTTT
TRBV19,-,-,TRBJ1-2,CASSQGLNGYTF,TGTGCCAGTAGCCAGGGGCTAAACGGCTACACCTTC
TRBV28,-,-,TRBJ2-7,CASSPTGQGYEQYF,TGTGCCAGCAGCCCCACAGGGCAGGGCTACGAGCAGTACTTC
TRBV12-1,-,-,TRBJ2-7,CASSFGRQNDQCYEQYF,TGTGCCAGCAGCTTTGGGCGACAGAACGATCAGTGCTACGAGCAGTACTTC
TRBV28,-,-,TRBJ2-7,CASSSTSGYLGAHEQYF,TGTGCCAGCAGTTCTACCTCTGGGTATTTGGGGGCCCACGAGCAGTACTTC
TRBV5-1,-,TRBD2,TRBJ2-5,CASSSGLALETQYF,TGCGCCAGCAGCTCAGGACTAGCCTTAGAGACCCAGTACTTC
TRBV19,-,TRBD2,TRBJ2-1,CASSPLAEGPLNEQFF,TGTGCCAGTAGTCCTCTAGCGGAGGGCCCACTCAATGAGCAGTTCTTC
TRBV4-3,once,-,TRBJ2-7,CASSQDLAVSSYEQYF,TGCGCCAGCAGCCAAGATTTAGCGGTTAGCTCCTACGAGCAGTACTTC
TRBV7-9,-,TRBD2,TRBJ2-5,CASSLPGLGGETQYF,TGTGCCAGCAGCTTACCCGGACTAGGAGGGGAGACCCAGTACTTC
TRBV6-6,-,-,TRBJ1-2,CASSYSEGELGYTF,TGTGCCAGCAGTTACTCTGAAGGAGAGCTCGGCTACACCTTC
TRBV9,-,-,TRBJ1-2,CASSVGGGNYGYTF,TGTGCCAGCAGCGTAGGCGGAGGTAACTATGGCTACACCTTC
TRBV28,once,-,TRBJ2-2,CASSEGAGGTGELFF,TGTGCCAGCAGCGAAGGGGCTGGGGGCACCGGGGAGCTGTTTTTT
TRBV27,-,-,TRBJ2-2,CASTPGTTNTGELFF,TGTGCCAGCACCCCCGGGACAACCAACACCGGGGAGCTGTTTTTT
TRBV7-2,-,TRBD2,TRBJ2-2,CASSLLAANTGELFF,TGTGCCAGCAGCCTACTAGCGGCGAACACCGGGGAGCTGTTTTTT
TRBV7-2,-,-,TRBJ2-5,CASSLWGIQETQYF,TGTGCCAGCAGCTTATGGGGTATTCAAGAGACCCAGTACTTC
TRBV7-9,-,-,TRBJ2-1,CASSLAGTAYNEQFF,TGTGCCAGCAGCCTGGCCGGGACCGCCTACAATGAGCAGTTCTTC
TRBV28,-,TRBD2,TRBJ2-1,CASTLGSSGSGTRDEQFF,TGTGCCAGCACCCTAGGTTCATCCGGTAGCGGGACCCGGGATGAGCAGTTCTTC
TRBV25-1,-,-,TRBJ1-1,CASSDEGFGTEAFF,TGTGCCAGCAGTGATGAGGGGTTCGGCACTGAAGCTTTCTTT
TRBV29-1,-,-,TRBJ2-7,CSVLTGTYEQYF,TGCAGCGTGTTGACAGGAACCTACGAGCAGTACTTC
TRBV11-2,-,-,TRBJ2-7,CASSFGDFPKTYEQYF,TGTGCCAGCAGCTTTGGGGACTTCCCCAAGACCTACGAGCAGTACTTC
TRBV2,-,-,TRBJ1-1,CASSDLAEAFF,TGTGCCAGCAGTGATTTAGCAGAAGCTTTCTTT
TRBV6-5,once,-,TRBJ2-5,CASRPGGGETQYF,TGTGCCAGCAGACCTGGGGGAGGAGAGACCCAGTACTTC
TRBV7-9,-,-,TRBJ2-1,CASSSPESGWNEQFF,TGTGCCAGCAGCTCTCCTGAGTCGGGGTGGAATGAGCAGTTCTTC
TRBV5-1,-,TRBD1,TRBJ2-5,CASSPPGQGFQETQYF,TGCGCCAGCAGTCCTCCGGGACAGGGGTTCCAAGAGACCCAGTACTTC
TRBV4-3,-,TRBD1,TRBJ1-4,CASSQGTGINEKLFF,TGCGCCAGCAGCCAAGGGACAGGGATTAATGAAAAACTGTTTTTT
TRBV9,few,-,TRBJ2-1,CASSVGSGEQFF,TGTGCCAGCAGCGTAGGATCAGGGGAGCAGTTCTTC
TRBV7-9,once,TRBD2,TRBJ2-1,CASSPTSGGIRNEQFF,TGTGCCAGCAGCCCCACTAGCGGGGGGATTAGAAATGAGCAGTTCTTC
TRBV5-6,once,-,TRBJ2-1,CASSLGQPYNEQFF,TGTGCCAGCAGCTTGGGACAACCCTACAATGAGCAGTTCTTC
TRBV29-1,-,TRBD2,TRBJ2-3,CSAAGLADSTDTQYF,TGCAGCGCTGCAGGACTAGCGGATAGCACAGATACGCAGTATTTT
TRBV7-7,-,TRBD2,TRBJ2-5,CASSLAGGETQYF,TGTGCTAGCAGCTTAGCGGGGGGAGAGACCCAGTACTTC